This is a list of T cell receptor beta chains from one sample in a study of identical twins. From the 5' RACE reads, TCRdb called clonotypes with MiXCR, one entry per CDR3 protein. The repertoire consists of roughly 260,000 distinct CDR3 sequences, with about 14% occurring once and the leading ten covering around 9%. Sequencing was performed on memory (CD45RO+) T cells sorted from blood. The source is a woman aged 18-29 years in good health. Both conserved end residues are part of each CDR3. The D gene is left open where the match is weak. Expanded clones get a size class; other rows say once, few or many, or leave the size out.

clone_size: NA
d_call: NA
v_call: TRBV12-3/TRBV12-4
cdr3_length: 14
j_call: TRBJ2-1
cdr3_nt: TGTGCCAGCAGTTTATTTCGCGGAGGGGAGGAGCAGTTCTTC
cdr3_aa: CASSLFRGGEEQFF

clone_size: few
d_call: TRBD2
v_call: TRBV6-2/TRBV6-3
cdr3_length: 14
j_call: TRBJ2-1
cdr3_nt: TGTGCCAGCGGGACTAGCGGATGGGACAATGAGCAGTTCTTC
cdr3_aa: CASGTSGWDNEQFF

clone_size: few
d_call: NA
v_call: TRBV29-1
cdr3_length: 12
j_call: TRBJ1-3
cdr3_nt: TGCAGCGTGCGACAGAGCCGAAACACCATATATTTT
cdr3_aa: CSVRQSRNTIYF

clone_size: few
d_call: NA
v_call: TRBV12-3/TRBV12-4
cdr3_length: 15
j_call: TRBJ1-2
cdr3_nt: TGTGCCAGCAGTTTGAGTGCCACAGGGAGCTATGGCTACACCTTC
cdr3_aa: CASSLSATGSYGYTF

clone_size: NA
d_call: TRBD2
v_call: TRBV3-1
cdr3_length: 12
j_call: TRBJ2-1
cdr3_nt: TGTGCCAGCAGCCAAGGCACTAGCGGTCAGTTCTTC
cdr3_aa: CASSQGTSGQFF

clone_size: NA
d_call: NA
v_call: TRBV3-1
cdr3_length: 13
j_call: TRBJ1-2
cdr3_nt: TGTGCCAGCAGCCAGGTGAAGAGACATGGCTACACCTTC
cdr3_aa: CASSQVKRHGYTF

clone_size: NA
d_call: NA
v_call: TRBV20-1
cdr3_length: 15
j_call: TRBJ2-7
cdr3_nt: TGCAGTGCCGGGATTTGGATGGGCAGCTCCTACGAGCAGTACTTC
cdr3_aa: CSAGIWMGSSYEQYF

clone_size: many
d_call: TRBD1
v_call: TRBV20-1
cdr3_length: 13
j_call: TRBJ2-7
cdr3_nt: TGCAGTGCCCCCGGGACAGGCGGCTACGAGCAGTACTTC
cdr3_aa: CSAPGTGGYEQYF

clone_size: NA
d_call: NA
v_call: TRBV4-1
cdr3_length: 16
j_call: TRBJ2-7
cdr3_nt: TGCGCCAGCAGCCAGAGTTGGCTGGCAGAACACCACGAGCAGTACTTC
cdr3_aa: CASSQSWLAEHHEQYF

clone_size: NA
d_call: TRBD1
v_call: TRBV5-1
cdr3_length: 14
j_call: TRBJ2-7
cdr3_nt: TGCGCCAGCAGCGGGACAGCCTTAGCCTACGAGCAGTACTTC
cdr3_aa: CASSGTALAYEQYF

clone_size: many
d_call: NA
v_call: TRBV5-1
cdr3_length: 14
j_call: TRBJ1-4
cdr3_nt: TGCGCCAGCAGCACGGAAGCAGGAGGAGAAAAACTGTTTTTT
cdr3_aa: CASSTEAGGEKLFF

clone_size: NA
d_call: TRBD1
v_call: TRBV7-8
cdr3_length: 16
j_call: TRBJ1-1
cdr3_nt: TGTGCCAGCGGACCAAGGGACAGGGGAAGAGGAACTGAAGCTTTCTTT
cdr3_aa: CASGPRDRGRGTEAFF

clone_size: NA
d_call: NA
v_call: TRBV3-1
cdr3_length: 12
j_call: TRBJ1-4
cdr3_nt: TGTGCCAGCATCGGACGGGGTGAAAAACTGTTTTTT
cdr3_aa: CASIGRGEKLFF

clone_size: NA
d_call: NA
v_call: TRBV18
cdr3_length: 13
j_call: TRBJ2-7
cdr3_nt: TGTGCCAGCTCACCATCGCGTGGGGCAGAGGGGCACTTC
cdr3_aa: CASSPSRGAEGHF

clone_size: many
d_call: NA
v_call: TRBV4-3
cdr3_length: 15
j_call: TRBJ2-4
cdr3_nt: TGCGCCAGCAGCCAAGATCTGTCCCCAGGGGACATTCAGTACTTC
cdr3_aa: CASSQDLSPGDIQYF

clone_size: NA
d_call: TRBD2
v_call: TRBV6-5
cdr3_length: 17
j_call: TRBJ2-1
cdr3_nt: TGTGCCAGCAGTTCCCACCCCGGGACTAGCGCTTACAATGAGCAGTTCTTC
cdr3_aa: CASSSHPGTSAYNEQFF

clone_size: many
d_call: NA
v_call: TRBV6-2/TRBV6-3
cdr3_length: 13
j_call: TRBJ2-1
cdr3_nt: TGTGCCAGCAGCCCTTCTGGGGGCGGTGAGCAGTTCTTC
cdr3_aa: CASSPSGGGEQFF

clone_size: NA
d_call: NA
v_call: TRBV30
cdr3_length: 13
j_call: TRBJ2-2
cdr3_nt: TGTGCCTGGAATTTGAAGGGGACCGGGGAGCTGTTTTTT
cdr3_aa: CAWNLKGTGELFF

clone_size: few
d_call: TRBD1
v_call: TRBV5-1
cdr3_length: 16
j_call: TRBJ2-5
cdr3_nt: TGCGCCAGCAGCTTCGAACAGGGGGCGCTTGGCGGGACCCAGTACTTC
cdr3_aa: CASSFEQGALGGTQYF

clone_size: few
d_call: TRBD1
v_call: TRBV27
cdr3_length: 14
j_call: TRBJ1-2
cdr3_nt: TGTGCCAGCGGATTCTGGACAGGGCGGGATGGCTACACCTTC
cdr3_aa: CASGFWTGRDGYTF

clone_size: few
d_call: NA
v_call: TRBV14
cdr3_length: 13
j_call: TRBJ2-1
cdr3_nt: TGTGCCAGCAGCCACCCTCGGGGAAGTGAGCAGTTCTTC
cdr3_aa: CASSHPRGSEQFF

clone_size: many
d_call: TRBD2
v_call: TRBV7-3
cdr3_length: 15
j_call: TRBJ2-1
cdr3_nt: TGTGCCAGCAGCACACTAGCGGGGATTCGGGATGAGCAGTTCTTC
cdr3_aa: CASSTLAGIRDEQFF

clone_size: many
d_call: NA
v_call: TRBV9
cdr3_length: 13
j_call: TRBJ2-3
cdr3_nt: TGTGCCAGCAGCGTAGAACAAATAGATACGCAGTATTTT
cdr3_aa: CASSVEQIDTQYF

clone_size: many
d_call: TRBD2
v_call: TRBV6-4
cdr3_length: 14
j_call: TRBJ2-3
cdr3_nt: TGTGCCAGCAGTGAGCGGGGGGGCCAAGATACGCAGTATTTT
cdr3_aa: CASSERGGQDTQYF

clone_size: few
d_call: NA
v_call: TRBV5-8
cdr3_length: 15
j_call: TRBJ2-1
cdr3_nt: TGTGCCAGCAGCTTGGACACCTTCTCCTACAATGAGCAGTTCTTC
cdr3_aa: CASSLDTFSYNEQFF

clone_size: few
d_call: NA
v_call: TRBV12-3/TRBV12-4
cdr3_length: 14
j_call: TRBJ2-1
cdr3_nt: TGTGCCAGCAGTTTACGGATTGATCGGGATGAGCAGTTCTTC
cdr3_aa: CASSLRIDRDEQFF

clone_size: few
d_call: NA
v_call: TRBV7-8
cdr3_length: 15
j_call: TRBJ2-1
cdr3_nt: TGTGCCAGCAGCGTTGGGAGCAGGGCCTACAATGAGCAGTTCTTC
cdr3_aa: CASSVGSRAYNEQFF

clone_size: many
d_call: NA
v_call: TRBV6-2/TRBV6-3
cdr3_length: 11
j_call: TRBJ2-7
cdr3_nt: TGTGCCAGCAGTCCGCTCTACGAGCAGTACTTC
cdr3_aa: CASSPLYEQYF

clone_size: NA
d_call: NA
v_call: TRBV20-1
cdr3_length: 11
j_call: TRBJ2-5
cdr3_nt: TGCAGTGAACGGTACCAAGAGACCCAGTACTTC
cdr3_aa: CSERYQETQYF

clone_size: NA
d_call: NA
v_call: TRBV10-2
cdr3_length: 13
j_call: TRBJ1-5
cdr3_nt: TGCGCCAGCAGTACAGGGACTGGACAGCCCCAGCATTTT
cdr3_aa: CASSTGTGQPQHF

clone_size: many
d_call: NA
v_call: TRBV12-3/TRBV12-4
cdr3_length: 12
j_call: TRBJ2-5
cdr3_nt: TGTGCCAGCAGTTTAGAGTACCAGACCCAGTACTTC
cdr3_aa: CASSLEYQTQYF

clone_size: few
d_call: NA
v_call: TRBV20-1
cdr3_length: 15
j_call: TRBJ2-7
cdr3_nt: TGCAGTGTAACGTCCGTCGGACATAGCTCCTACGAGCAGTACTTC
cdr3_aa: CSVTSVGHSSYEQYF

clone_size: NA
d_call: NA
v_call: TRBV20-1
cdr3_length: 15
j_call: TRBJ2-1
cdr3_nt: TGCAGTGCTCGAGAGGGGGGGCCTAGCGTGGGGTGGCAGTTCTTC
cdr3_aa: CSAREGGPSVGWQFF

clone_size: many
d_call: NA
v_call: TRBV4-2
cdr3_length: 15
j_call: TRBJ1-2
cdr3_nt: TGTGCCAGCAGCCAAGTCGGTACGGGGGCCCAAGGCTACACCTTC
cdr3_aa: CASSQVGTGAQGYTF

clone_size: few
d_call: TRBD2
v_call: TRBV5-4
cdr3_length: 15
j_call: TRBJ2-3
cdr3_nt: TGTGCCACCCGGCCGGGACTACAACGAACAGATACGCAGTATTTT
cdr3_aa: CATRPGLQRTDTQYF

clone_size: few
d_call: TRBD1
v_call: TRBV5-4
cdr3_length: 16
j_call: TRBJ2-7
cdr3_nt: TGTGCCAGCAGCTTGCTTACCGGGACAGGTTTTTACGAGCAGTACTTC
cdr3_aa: CASSLLTGTGFYEQYF

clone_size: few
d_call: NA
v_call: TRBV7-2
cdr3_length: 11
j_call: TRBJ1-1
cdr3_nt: TGTGCCAGCAGCCCGCGTGTGATGGCTTTCTTT
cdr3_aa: CASSPRVMAFF

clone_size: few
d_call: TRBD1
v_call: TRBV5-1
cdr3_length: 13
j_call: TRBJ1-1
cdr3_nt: TGCGCCAGCCGATCGACAGGGTTCACTGAAGCTTTCTTT
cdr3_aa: CASRSTGFTEAFF

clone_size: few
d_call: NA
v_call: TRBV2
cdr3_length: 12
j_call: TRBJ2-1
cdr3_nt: TGTGCCAGCAGTGGTTACTACAATGAGCAGTTCTTC
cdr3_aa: CASSGYYNEQFF

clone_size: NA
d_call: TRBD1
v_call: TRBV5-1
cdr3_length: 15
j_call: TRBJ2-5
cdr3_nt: TGCGCCAGCAGCCCCGGGACAGGGGGCGTAGAGACCCAGTACTTC
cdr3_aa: CASSPGTGGVETQYF

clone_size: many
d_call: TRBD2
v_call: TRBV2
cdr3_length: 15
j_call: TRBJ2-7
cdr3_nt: TGTGCCAGCAGTGAAGCGCGCCGACTAGCGGGCGAGCAGTACTTC
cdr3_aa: CASSEARRLAGEQYF

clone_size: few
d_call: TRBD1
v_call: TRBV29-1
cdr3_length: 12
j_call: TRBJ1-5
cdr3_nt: TGCAGCGCCGGGACAGGGGGTCAGCCCCAGCATTTT
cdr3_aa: CSAGTGGQPQHF

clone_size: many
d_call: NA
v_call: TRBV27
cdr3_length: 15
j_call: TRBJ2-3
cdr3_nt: TGTGCCAGCAGTTTGGGCAGCTCTAGCACAGATACGCAGTATTTT
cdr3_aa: CASSLGSSSTDTQYF

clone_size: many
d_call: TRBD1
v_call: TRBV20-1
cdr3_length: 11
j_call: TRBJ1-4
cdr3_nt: TGCGCGACGACAGGGGAAGGAAAACTGTTTTTT
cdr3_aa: CATTGEGKLFF

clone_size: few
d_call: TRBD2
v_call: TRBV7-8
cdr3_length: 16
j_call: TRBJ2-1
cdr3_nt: TGTGCCAGCAGCTTAGGCGCGGGAGGGGCCAACAATGAGCAGTTCTTC
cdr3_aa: CASSLGAGGANNEQFF

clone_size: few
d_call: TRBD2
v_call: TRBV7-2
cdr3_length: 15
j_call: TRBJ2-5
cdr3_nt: TGTGCCAGCAGCTTAGATAGCGGGGCCTCGAAGACCCAGTACTTC
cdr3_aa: CASSLDSGASKTQYF

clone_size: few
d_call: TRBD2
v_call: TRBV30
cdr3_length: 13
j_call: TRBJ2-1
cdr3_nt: TGTGCCTGGAGTGTAGACCCCGGGACTAGTAAGTTCTTC
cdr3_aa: CAWSVDPGTSKFF

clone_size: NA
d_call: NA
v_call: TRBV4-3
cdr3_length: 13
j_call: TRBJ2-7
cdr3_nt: TGCGCCAGCAGCCCCGGGGTCTCCTACGAGCAGTACTTC
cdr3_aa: CASSPGVSYEQYF

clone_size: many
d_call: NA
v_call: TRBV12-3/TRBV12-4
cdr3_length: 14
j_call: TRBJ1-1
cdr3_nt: TGTGCCAGCAGCCCAGGTTGGGGGGCGGCTGAAGCTTTCTTT
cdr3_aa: CASSPGWGAAEAFF

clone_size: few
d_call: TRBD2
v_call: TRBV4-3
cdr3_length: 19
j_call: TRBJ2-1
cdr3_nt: TGCGCCAGCAGCCAAGAATCTTCTAGCGGGAGTGGGTCCTACAATGAGCAGTTCTTC
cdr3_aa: CASSQESSSGSGSYNEQFF

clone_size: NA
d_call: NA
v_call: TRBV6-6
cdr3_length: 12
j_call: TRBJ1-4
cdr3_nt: TGTGCCAGCAGTCGCAGGGATTCTGAACTGTTTTTT
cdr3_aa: CASSRRDSELFF

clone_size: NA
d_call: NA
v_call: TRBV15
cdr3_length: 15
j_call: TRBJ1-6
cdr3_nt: TGTGCCACCAGCAGAGAGAATACCTATAATTCACCCCTCCACTTT
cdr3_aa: CATSRENTYNSPLHF

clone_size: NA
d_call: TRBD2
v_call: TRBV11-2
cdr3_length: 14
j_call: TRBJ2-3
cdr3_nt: TGTGCCAGCAGCCTTAGCGGGGGGACGAAGCCGCAGTATTTT
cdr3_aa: CASSLSGGTKPQYF

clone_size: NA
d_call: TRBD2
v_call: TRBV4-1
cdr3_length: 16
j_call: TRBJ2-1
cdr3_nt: TGCGCCAGCAGCCCCCTTCTTAGCGGGAGCGCACCTGAGCAGTTCTTC
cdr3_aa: CASSPLLSGSAPEQFF

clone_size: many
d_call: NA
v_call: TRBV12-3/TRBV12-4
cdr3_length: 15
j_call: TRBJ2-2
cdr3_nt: TGTGCCAGCAGTTTATTAGGGACTAACACCGGGGAGCTGTTTTTT
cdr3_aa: CASSLLGTNTGELFF

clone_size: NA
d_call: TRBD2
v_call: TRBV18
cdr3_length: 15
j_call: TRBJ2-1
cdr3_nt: TGTGCCAGCTCACCAGCCAGCGGGAATAACAATGAGCAGTTCTTC
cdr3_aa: CASSPASGNNNEQFF

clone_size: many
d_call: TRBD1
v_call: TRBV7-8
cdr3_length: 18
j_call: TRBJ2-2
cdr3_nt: TGTGCCAGCAGCTCTAGTGGCGGGGGACAGGGGAACACCGGGGAGCTGTTTTTT
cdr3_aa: CASSSSGGGQGNTGELFF

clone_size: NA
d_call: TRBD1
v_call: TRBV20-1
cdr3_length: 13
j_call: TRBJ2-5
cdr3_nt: TGCAGTGCCAGGGGGGACAGGGGCAAGACCCAGTACTTC
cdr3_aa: CSARGDRGKTQYF

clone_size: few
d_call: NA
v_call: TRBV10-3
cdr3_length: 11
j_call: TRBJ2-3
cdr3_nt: TGTGCCACCGCAACCGGGGATACGCAGTATTTT
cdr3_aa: CATATGDTQYF

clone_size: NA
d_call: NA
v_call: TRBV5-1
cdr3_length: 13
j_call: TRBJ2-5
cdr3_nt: TGCGCCAGCAGCCCAGGACAGCGGGAGACCCAGTACTTC
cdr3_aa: CASSPGQRETQYF